This passage covers 23 T cell receptor beta chains from one sample sequenced in a study of blood T cell repertoires in COVID-19. Clones were read by immunoSEQ multiplex PCR, and TCRdb kept only the in-frame ones, dropping some. This sample has 110,000 or so clones, with 70% to 80% found just once. Sequencing was performed on peripheral blood. These receptors were obtained from a man between 70 and 80 years old with acute or convalescent COVID-19.

The rearrangement links TRBV5-6 to TRBJ2-7; TRBD1 matches at 7 bases. CDR1 is SGHDT, CDR2 YYEEEE, per germline. V lost 3 bases to trimming and J lost 5 bases; unmatched junction nucleotides: 2. The CDR3 has 12 amino acids. The CDR3 region has the DNA TGTGCCAGCAGCTGGACAGGTCACGAGCAGTACTTC. It specifies CASSWTGHEQYF. The entire variable domain, with the rest obtained from reference TRBV5-6 and TRBJ2-7, is as follows: DAGVTQSPTHLIKTRGQQVTLRCSPKSGHDTVSWYQQALGQGPQFIFQYYEEEERQRGNFPDRFSGHQFPNYSSELNVNALLLGDSALYLCASSWTGHEQYFGPGTRLTVT.

This clone occurred once. The chain employs TRBV4-3 and TRBJ1-1; maybe TRBD1 (5 bases). The length of the CDR3 is 14 residues. Per germline, CDR1 LGHNA and CDR2 YSLEER. Trimming left V 3 bases short and J 1 base short, with 9 bases between. The CDR3 sequence is CASSQEQENTEAFF. For the CDR3, the DNA is TGCGCCAGCAGCCAGGAACAGGAGAACACTGAAGCTTTCTTT.

The V gene is TRBV5-8, the J gene TRBJ2-5; the match to TRBD2 covers 13 bases. V dropped 4 bases and J dropped 3; count of bases not matched to a gene: 3. The CDR3 runs 15 residues. Looked up from germline, CDR1 is SGHTS and CDR2 is YDEGEE. The CDR3 DNA sequence: TGTGCCAGCAGCCCCGGACTAGCGGGAGAAGAGACCCAGTACTTC. This sequence encodes CASSPGLAGEETQYF.

This clone was seen only a few times. This chain joins TRBV11-2 and TRBJ2-7, with 11 bases identical to TRBD2. CDR3 length: 15 amino acids. Germline V gives CDR1 SGHAT, CDR2 FQNNGV. Trimming at V came to 5 bases and at J to 2 bases, leaving 5 bases not matched to a gene. The DNA of the CDR3 is TGTGCCAGCAGCGTAACTAGCGGGAGAACCTACGAGCAGTACTTC. Translated: CASSVTSGRTYEQYF.

V and J are TRBV18 and TRBJ2-1, with 7 bases lining up with TRBD1. This CDR3 is built from 14 residues. Germline V gene lookup returns CDR1 KGHSH and CDR2 LQKENI. After removal of 5 bases from V and 0 bases from J, the junction contained 1 base not matched to a gene. The chain's CDR3 is CASSGDSSYNEQFF. The CDR3, as DNA: TGTGCCAGCTCAGGGGACAGCTCCTACAATGAGCAGTTCTTC.

The chain employs TRBV29-1 and TRBJ2-1, with 10 bases aligning to TRBD1. V lost 3 bases to trimming and J lost 7 bases; unmatched junction nucleotides: 6. The CDR3 length is 14 residues. Germline CDR1 is SQVTM and CDR2 is ANQGSEA. The CDR3 DNA sequence: TGCAGCGTTGAGGGACAGGGGTTTCGTAATGAGCAGTTCTTC. Translated: CSVEGQGFRNEQFF.

This sequence joins TRBV5-4 and TRBJ1-2; possibly TRBD1 for D (5 bases). Trimming took off 4 bases at V and 0 bases at J, with 13 bases between the two ends. CDR1 is SGHNT, CDR2 YYREEE, per germline (reference sequence). This CDR3 contains 15 residues. CDR3 loop: CASSRGVTTNYGYTF. Here the CDR3 DNA reads TGTGCCAGCAGCCGGGGGGTCACCACTAACTATGGCTACACCTTC.

The chain uses TRBV4-1 and TRBJ2-1; 12 positions agree with TRBD2. J lost 12 bases, V lost 1 base, and 7 bases had no gene match. The CDR3 length is 15 residues. Germline V CDR1 and CDR2: MGHRA, YSYEKL. The CDR3 region has the DNA TGCGCCAGCAGCCAAGGTCCGGGACTAGCGGGTCGGCAGTTCTTC. Encoded protein: CASSQGPGLAGRQFF.

The chain carries TRBV5-1 and TRBJ2-3; perhaps TRBD2 as D (5 bases). Trimming left V 0 bases short and J 1 base short, with 9 bases between. CDR1 and CDR2 from the germline V gene are SGHRS and YFSETQ. CDR3 length equals 15 residues. CDR3 nucleotides: TGCGCCAGCAGCTTGGGGGCACTAGGCACAGATACGCAGTATTTT. Its translation is CASSLGALGTDTQYF. The full variable domain, rest sourced from reference TRBV5-1 and TRBJ2-3, is KAGVTQTPRYLIKTRGQQVTLSCSPISGHRSVSWYQQTPGQGLQFLFEYFSETQRNKGNFPGRFSGRQFSNSRSEMNVSTLELGDSALYLCASSLGALGTDTQYFGPGTRLTVL.

The genes are TRBV7-2 and TRBJ1-6; TRBD1 might be the D (6 bases). With 6 bases removed from V and 5 bases from J, the gap between germline ends came to 11 bases. The CDR3 has 14 amino acids. CDR1 and CDR2 from the germline V gene are SGHTA and FQGNSA. The CDR3 protein is CASRIQGDNSPLHF. In DNA form, the CDR3 reads TGTGCCAGCAGGATACAGGGAGATAATTCACCCCTCCACTTT.

The chain couples TRBV28 to TRBJ1-3, with a possible D match to TRBD1 (6 bases). The germline CDR1 and CDR2 sequences are MDHEN and SYDVKM. Trimming cost V 8 bases and J 3 bases, with 14 bases left between them. This CDR3 is built from 14 residues. This CDR3 reads CASGGASDGNTIYF. CDR3 nucleotides: TGTGCCAGCGGGGGGGCCAGCGATGGAAACACCATATATTTT. The full variable domain, its missing parts supplied by reference TRBV28 and TRBJ1-3, is DVKVTQSSRYLVKRTGEKVFLECVQDMDHENMFWYRQDPGLGLRLIYFSYDVKMKEKGDIPEGYSVSREKKERFSLILESASTNQTSMYLCASGGASDGNTIYFGEGSWLTVV.

The V gene is TRBV7-3, the J gene TRBJ2-5, with 8 nucleotides matching TRBD2. V lost 1 base to trimming and J lost 2 bases; unmatched junction nucleotides: 3. CDR1 and CDR2 from the germline V gene are SGHTA and FQGTGA. This CDR3 spans 15 amino acids. CDR3 sequence: CASSLIAGPQETQYF. CDR3 in DNA: TGTGCCAGCAGCTTAATAGCGGGGCCTCAAGAGACCCAGTACTTC.

The rearrangement links TRBV27 to TRBJ1-4; possibly TRBD1 for D (6 bases). The V and J ends lost 6 bases and 5 bases respectively, with 16 bases between them. Germline V gene lookup returns CDR1 MNHEY and CDR2 SMNVEV (reference sequence). CDR3 length equals 15 residues. Here the CDR3 reads CASRKQTGLNEKLFF. The CDR3, as DNA: TGTGCCAGCAGGAAACAAACAGGGCTCAATGAAAAACTGTTTTTT.

The chain is built from TRBV5-6 and TRBJ2-1; tentatively, D is TRBD1 (6 bases). The V and J ends lost 5 bases and 3 bases respectively, with 9 bases between them. CDR1 is SGHDT and CDR2 is YYEEEE in the germline V gene. The CDR3 has 13 amino acids. CDR3 sequence (DNA): TGTGCCAGCAGAGCAGGGGTCTACAATGAGCAGTTCTTC. Its translation is CASRAGVYNEQFF.

The rearrangement uses TRBV7-2 and TRBJ1-2, with 8 bases fitting TRBD1. CDR1 SGHTA and CDR2 FQGNSA come from the germline V gene. V shed 2 bases, J shed 4 bases, and the junction held 3 bases outside the gene matches. There are 14 residues in the CDR3. Written as DNA, the CDR3 is TGTGCCAGCAGCTTACAGGGGGCTCGCTATGGCTACACCTTC. Its translation: CASSLQGARYGYTF.

There are a few counts of this clone. This chain links TRBV28 with TRBJ2-7, with TRBD2 as a possible D gene (5 bases). Trimming removed 3 bases at V and 6 bases at J, with 9 bases between. Germline CDR1 is MDHEN and CDR2 is SYDVKM. CDR3 length: 12 amino acids. CDR3 in amino acids: CASSLIEGEQYF. The CDR3 bases are TGTGCCAGCAGTTTGATTGAGGGCGAGCAGTACTTC.

The rearrangement joins TRBV3-1 (or the pseudogene TRBV3-2) to TRBJ1-2, with D perhaps TRBD1 (6 bases). The CDR3 extends over 13 amino acids. Germline CDR1 LGHDT, CDR2 YNNKEL (reference sequence). V lost 1 base, J lost 7 bases, and 10 bases lay in between. The DNA of the CDR3 is TGTGCCAGCAGCCAAGTTGACAGGCCTGGCTACACCTTC. Its protein product is CASSQVDRPGYTF.

The rearrangement joins TRBV5-1 to TRBJ1-2; 9 bases fit TRBD1. The CDR3 consists of 13 residues. V trimming: 4 bases; J trimming: 7 bases; junction bases outside the gene matches: 5. The germline gives CDR1 SGHRS, CDR2 YFSETQ. CDR3 amino acids: CASSTGTGPGYTF. The CDR3 nucleotides read TGCGCCAGCAGCACCGGGACAGGGCCTGGCTACACCTTC.

This clone was counted between two and nine times. The V gene is TRBV6-6, the J gene TRBJ1-2; 8 positions match TRBD1. CDR1 and CDR2 from the germline V gene are MNHNY and SVGAGI (reference sequence). Trimming at V came to 5 bases and at J to 2 bases, leaving 4 bases not matched to a gene. The CDR3 length is 14 residues. As DNA, the CDR3 is TGTGCCAGCAGTGACTGGACAGGGAACTATGGCTACACCTTC. This codes for CASSDWTGNYGYTF.

The chain is built from TRBV11-3 and TRBJ2-2, with 8 bases lining up with TRBD1. V lost 5 bases, J lost 6 bases, and 8 bases stayed unmatched. CDR3 length equals 15 residues. Germline V lookup: CDR1 SGHNT, CDR2 YENEEA. Here the CDR3 reads CASSLGQGNAGELFF. The CDR3 DNA reads TGTGCCAGCAGCCTTGGACAGGGCAACGCCGGGGAGCTGTTTTTT.

V gene TRBV28 combines with J gene TRBJ2-1; 9 bases map to TRBD2. There are 17 residues in the CDR3. V was pared by 8 bases and J by 1 base, with 12 bases of the junction left unmatched. Germline assignment: CDR1 MDHEN and CDR2 SYDVKM. Here the CDR3 reads CASEPLWREGSYNEQFF. The CDR3 DNA reads TGTGCCAGCGAACCACTTTGGCGGGAGGGTTCCTACAATGAGCAGTTCTTC.

The chain is built from TRBV28 and TRBJ1-1, with 9 positions matching TRBD1. This CDR3 comprises 15 residues. The germline CDR1 and CDR2 sequences are MDHEN and SYDVKM. J was trimmed by 1 base and V by 4 bases; bases with no gene match: 4. CDR3 nucleotides: TGTGCCAGCAGTTGGACAGGGGCTACGAACACTGAAGCTTTCTTT. Its protein is CASSWTGATNTEAFF.

CDR3 coding DNA: TGTGCCAGCAGCTCCATACAGGACAGGGGACCCCTCCACTTT. Residues: CASSSIQDRGPLHF. This rearrangement joins TRBV7-2 to TRBJ1-6, with 9 bases lining up with TRBD1. CDR1 and CDR2 (germline): SGHTA, FQGNSA. The V segment lost 4 bases and the J segment 12 bases; nucleotides outside the gene matches: 7. The CDR3 is 14 residues long.